This T cell receptor beta chain derives from a study of T cell changes during pregnancy in multiple sclerosis (dated by TCRdb to about 2019). In the study overall: The study looked at changes in the T cell repertoire across pregnancy in women with multiple sclerosis.

Comment on this clone: The antigen this receptor binds is unknown. No quality values exist for individual bases; no much larger clone is one base distant.

The germline V gene encodes CDR1 KGHSH and CDR2 LQKENI. At the junction V is shortened by 2 bases and J by 3 bases, with 13 bases in between. The CDR3, from cysteine to phenylalanine, totals 15 residues. Of the read, only the CDR3 DNA is kept; its 45 bases are in frame from base 1. Library preparation employed the immunoSEQ multiplex PCR assay. What TCRdb holds here is the immuneACCESS table cut down to in-frame rearrangements. Part of the clones is not present; checked against another copy, under half of the missing clones reflect an unresolved V gene, and the others are unexplained. The sample contains about 28,000 clones, 88% of them found a single time. 0.6% to 0.8% of the sample lies in the top ten.

This sample comprised CD4+ T cells from peripheral blood mononuclear cells, obtained in the first trimester of pregnancy. The receptor comes from a female donor in good health, enrolled as a control in a pregnancy study. This sequence uses TRBV18 and TRBJ1-1; a weak D assignment points to TRBD1 (6 bases agree). For the CDR3, the sequence is CASSPLKGGDTEAFF. In nucleotides, the sequence is TGTGCCAGCTCACCATTGAAGGGGGGGGACACTGAAGCTTTCTTT. Outside the CDR3, residues come from the reference TRBV18 and TRBJ1-1 proteins, so the full variable domain is: NAGVMQNPRHLVRRRGQEARLRCSPMKGHSHVYWYRQLPEEGLKFMVYLQKENIIDESGMPKERFSAEFPKEGPSILRIQQVVRGDSAAYFCASSPLKGGDTEAFFGQGTRLTVV.